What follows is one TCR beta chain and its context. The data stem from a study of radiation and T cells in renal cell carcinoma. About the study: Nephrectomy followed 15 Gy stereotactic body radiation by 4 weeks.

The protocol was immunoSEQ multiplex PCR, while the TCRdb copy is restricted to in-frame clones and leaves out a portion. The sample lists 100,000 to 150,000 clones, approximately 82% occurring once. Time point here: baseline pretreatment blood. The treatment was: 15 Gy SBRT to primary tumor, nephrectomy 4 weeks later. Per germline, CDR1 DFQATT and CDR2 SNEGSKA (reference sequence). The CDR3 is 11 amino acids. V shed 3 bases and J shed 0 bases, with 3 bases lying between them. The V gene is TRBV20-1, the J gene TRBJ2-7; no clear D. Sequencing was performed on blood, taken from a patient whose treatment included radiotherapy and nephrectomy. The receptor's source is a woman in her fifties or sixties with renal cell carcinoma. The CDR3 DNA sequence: TGCAGTGCTAGTCTCTCCTACGAGCAGTACTTC. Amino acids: CSASLSYEQYF.